These 27 T cell receptor beta chains were all obtained from the same sample, sequenced in a study of cytomegalovirus exposure and HLA in healthy donors. Primers for the PCR totalled 60 Vbeta and 13 Jbeta. This table comes from immunoSEQ multiplex PCR, and its TCRdb copy is limited to in-frame clones, with some not included. The sample shows some 140,000 clones, roughly 80% of them seen only once. The sample consisted of PBMCs. These receptors came from a man younger than 40 in good health and CMV-seropositive.

V is TRBV28 and J is TRBJ1-3, with D hard to call. From germline, CDR1 is MDHEN and CDR2 SYDVKM. The CDR3 consists of 16 residues. V gave up 7 bases and J gave up 1 base, with 17 bases separating them. CDR3 coding DNA: TGTGCCAGCACCCCCACGGGTTTAAATTCTGGAAACACCATATATTTT. As protein: CASTPTGLNSGNTIYF.

This clone has only a few counts. The CDR3 region is CASSRLRSGGADTQYF. The CDR3 DNA is TGTGCCAGCAGCAGACTTAGGAGCGGGGGGGCAGATACGCAGTATTTT. This chain joins TRBV5-8 and TRBJ2-3; 10 bases are shared with TRBD2. Germline V gene lookup returns CDR1 SGHTS and CDR2 YDEGEE. The CDR3 spans 16 residues. V was pared by 4 bases and J by 4 bases, with 9 bases of the junction left unmatched.

The J gene is TRBJ2-2, the V gene TRBV27; possibly TRBD2 for D (6 bases). The CDR3 has 17 residues. The V gene's germline CDR1 is MNHEY and CDR2 SMNVEV (reference sequence). V gave up 8 bases and J gave up 0 bases, with 19 bases separating them. The CDR3: CASPTPGLSANTGELFF. DNA of the CDR3: TGTGCCAGCCCTACCCCGGGACTCTCTGCGAACACCGGGGAGCTGTTTTTT.

V gene TRBV28 combines with J gene TRBJ2-7; D ambiguous. Trimming pared 2 bases from V and 5 bases from J, leaving 7 bases between. The CDR3 is 12 amino acids. Germline CDR1 is MDHEN and CDR2 is SYDVKM. This CDR3 is CASSLQRDEQYF. CDR3 nucleotides: TGTGCCAGCAGTTTACAACGCGACGAGCAGTACTTC.

The chain uses TRBV9 and TRBJ2-1; 11 bases line up with TRBD2. Losses at the gene ends were 0 bases for V and 5 bases for J; bases not matched to a gene: 4. This CDR3 has 16 residues. Germline CDR1 and CDR2: SGDLS and YYNGEE. The CDR3 reads CASSVGMTSGNNEQFF. The CDR3 DNA follows: TGTGCCAGCAGCGTAGGAATGACTAGCGGGAACAATGAGCAGTTCTTC.

The V and J genes are TRBV2 and TRBJ1-6; no clear D. The CDR3 covers 13 residues. Looked up from germline, CDR1 is SNHLY and CDR2 is FYNNEI. Trimming removed 8 bases from V and 9 bases from J, with 14 bases in between. The CDR3, as DNA: TGTGCCAGCGGCACACGGGGTAGTTCACCCCTCCACTTT. As protein: CASGTRGSSPLHF. The whole variable domain, remainder taken from reference TRBV2 and TRBJ1-6, is EPEVTQTPSHQVTQMGQEVILRCVPISNHLYFYWYRQILGQKVEFLVSFYNNEISEKSEIFDDQFSVERPDGSNFTLKIRSTKLEDSAMYFCASGTRGSSPLHFGNGTRLTVT.

The J gene is TRBJ1-2, the V gene TRBV4-2; D call uncertain. Deletions cut 0 bases from V and 1 base from J, with 12 bases between. Per the germline V gene, CDR1 is LGHNA and CDR2 is YNFKEQ. This CDR3 has 16 residues. CDR3 coding DNA: TGTGCCAGCAGCCAAGAGTGGCCAGACTTTAACTATGGCTACACCTTC. Protein sequence: CASSQEWPDFNYGYTF.

The rearrangement joins TRBV28 to TRBJ2-7; D is possibly TRBD1 (9 bases). Trimming took off 7 bases at V and 2 bases at J, with 18 bases between the two ends. The CDR3 totals 15 residues. From germline, CDR1 is MDHEN and CDR2 SYDVKM. CDR3 loop: CASTGGGQGTYEQYF. In DNA, the CDR3 is TGTGCCAGCACCGGGGGGGGACAGGGAACCTACGAGCAGTACTTC.

The table lists this clone with a few counts. This chain connects TRBV6-1 to TRBJ2-1; the match to TRBD2 covers 12 bases. J gave up 9 bases and V 6 bases, and 9 bases lay outside the gene matches. Looked up from germline, CDR1 is MNHNS and CDR2 is SASEGT. The CDR3 is made up of 15 amino acids. CDR3 residues: CASSSGLAGSGEQFF. CDR3 nucleotides: TGTGCCAGCAGCTCGGGACTAGCGGGTTCGGGTGAGCAGTTCTTC.

J is TRBJ2-5 and V is TRBV4-1; D gene uncertain. This CDR3 contains 14 residues. Germline V gives CDR1 MGHRA, CDR2 YSYEKL. The V gene lost 0 bases and the J gene lost 0 bases, with 5 bases spanning the gap. CDR3 DNA: TGCGCCAGCAGCCAAGAAAGCTACCAAGAGACCCAGTACTTC. Its protein product is CASSQESYQETQYF.

This clone was found once. The rearrangement joins TRBV6-1 to TRBJ1-2; D may be TRBD1 (6 bases). The CDR3 has 14 amino acids. V gave up 4 bases and J gave up 4 bases, with 13 bases separating them. Germline V CDR1 and CDR2: MNHNS, SASEGT. This chain's CDR3 is CASSVEQGFYGYTF. CDR3 DNA: TGTGCCAGCAGTGTCGAACAGGGTTTCTATGGCTACACCTTC.

In this sample, this clone turned up once. The rearrangement uses TRBV30 and TRBJ1-2; 10 bases fit TRBD1. The CDR3 covers 14 residues. CDR1 GTSNPN and CDR2 SVGIG come from the germline V gene (reference sequence). V dropped 5 bases and J dropped 8; count of bases not matched to a gene: 11. The CDR3 DNA sequence: TGTGCCTGGGGGGTTCCCGACAGGGGGCAAGGCTACACCTTC. This encodes CAWGVPDRGQGYTF.

This sequence joins TRBV9 and TRBJ2-1; 9 bases are a match to TRBD2. Per germline, CDR1 SGDLS and CDR2 YYNGEE. V lost 6 bases, J lost 5 bases, and 9 bases stayed unmatched. This CDR3 comprises 15 residues. CDR3 in DNA: TGTGCCAGCACCTTTAGCGGGAGCGGCCACAATGAGCAGTTCTTC. Translation gives CASTFSGSGHNEQFF.

This rearrangement joins TRBV5-1 to TRBJ2-7, with TRBD1 as a possible D gene (6 bases). CDR3 length: 14 amino acids. CDR1 and CDR2 from the germline V gene are SGHRS and YFSETQ. Trimming stripped 2 bases from V and 3 bases from J, with 12 bases between. The CDR3 here is CASSFGQSFYEQYF. The CDR3 nucleotides are TGCGCCAGCAGCTTCGGACAGAGCTTCTACGAGCAGTACTTC. Looking up the rest from reference TRBV5-1 and TRBJ2-7 gives the full variable domain: KAGVTQTPRYLIKTRGQQVTLSCSPISGHRSVSWYQQTPGQGLQFLFEYFSETQRNKGNFPGRFSGRQFSNSRSEMNVSTLELGDSALYLCASSFGQSFYEQYFGPGTRLTVT.

This rearrangement joins TRBV15 to TRBJ2-5; 7 positions match TRBD2. Germline CDR1 reads LNHNV; CDR2 reads YYDKDF (reference sequence). V lost 4 bases to trimming and J lost 2 bases; unmatched junction nucleotides: 4. The CDR3 sequence is 14 residues long. The CDR3 nucleotides are TGTGCCACCAGCATTGGGGGGGGACAAGAGACCCAGTACTTC. Translating it yields CATSIGGGQETQYF.

This clone has more than one count but fewer than ten. Compared with germline, one end of the junction differs, possibly owing to a read error. The chain carries TRBV5-1 and TRBJ1-4; D perhaps matches TRBD1 (6 bases). The length of the CDR3 is 14 residues. Germline CDR1 reads SGHRS; CDR2 reads YFSETQ. CDR3 loop: CASSLEQGGEKLFF. The CDR3 coding sequence is TGTGCCAGCAGCTTGGAACAGGGCGGTGAAAAACTGTTTTTT. Variable domain in full (rest from reference TRBV5-1 and TRBJ1-4): KAGVTQTPRYLIKTRGQQVTLSCSPISGHRSVSWYQQTPGQGLQFLFEYFSETQRNKGNFPGRFSGRQFSNSRSEMNVSTLELGDSALYLCASSLEQGGEKLFFGSGTQLSVL.

This clone has more than one count but fewer than ten. The V call is TRBV5-6, the J call TRBJ1-3; TRBD1 might be the D (6 bases). Trimming left V 3 bases short and J 8 bases short, with 21 bases between. The CDR3 is 16 amino acids. Germline CDR1 and CDR2: SGHDT and YYEEEE. The CDR3 bases are TGTGCCAGCAGCTATGCCGGGACACAAAAGGCATACACCATATATTTT. This codes for CASSYAGTQKAYTIYF.

The chain has TRBV6-6 and TRBJ2-5, with a weak D call TRBD1 (5 bases). Trimming took 6 bases from V and 2 from J, leaving 13 bases between them. There are 14 residues in the CDR3. Germline CDR1 is MNHNY and CDR2 is SVGAGI (reference sequence). The CDR3 DNA follows: TGTGCCAGCAGCACCGGACATACACAAGAGACCCAGTACTTC. It translates to CASSTGHTQETQYF.

The rearrangement uses TRBV6-5 and TRBJ1-3; maybe TRBD1 (5 bases). Germline loops: CDR1 MNHEY, CDR2 SVGAGI. Trimming cost V 5 bases and J 4 bases, with 15 bases left between them. The CDR3 has 15 amino acids. CDR3 sequence reads: CASSPTPGEGNTIYF. CDR3 bases: TGTGCCAGCAGTCCTACCCCGGGGGAAGGAAACACCATATATTTT.

The V and J genes are TRBV6-1 and TRBJ1-3; D is possibly TRBD1 (5 bases). Germline V gene data show CDR1 as MNHNS and CDR2 as SASEGT. This CDR3 is built from 17 residues. V dropped 2 bases and J dropped 3 bases, with 17 bases sitting between them. The CDR3: CASSEPRGEGDGNTIYF. CDR3 nucleotides: TGTGCCAGCAGTGAACCAAGGGGCGAAGGGGATGGAAACACCATATATTTT.

V usage is TRBV29-1 and J usage is TRBJ2-3; TRBD1 is a possible D gene (5 bases). The germline V gene has CDR1 SQVTM and CDR2 ANQGSEA. The V and J ends lost 7 bases and 5 bases respectively, with 13 bases between them. The CDR3 length is 12 residues. CDR3 protein: CSADSSQDTQYF. DNA for the CDR3: TGCAGCGCAGACAGCTCCCAAGATACGCAGTATTTT.

The chain couples TRBV6-1 to TRBJ1-2, with 8 bases matching TRBD1. The CDR3 covers 15 residues. Germline CDR1 reads MNHNS; CDR2 reads SASEGT. V shed 1 base, J shed 6 bases, and the junction held 7 bases outside the gene matches. This chain's CDR3 is CASSEGGRGLNGYTF. The CDR3 nucleotides are TGTGCCAGCAGTGAAGGGGGCAGGGGGCTGAATGGCTACACCTTC.

The chain couples TRBV4-1 to TRBJ2-5, with 12 bases fitting TRBD1. CDR1 MGHRA and CDR2 YSYEKL come from the germline V gene. V was clipped by 4 bases and J by 2 bases; unmatched bases: 2. The CDR3 is 15 residues long. The CDR3 coding sequence is TGCGCCAGCAGCCGGGACAGGGGGCTTCAAGAGACCCAGTACTTC. Translated, it gives CASSRDRGLQETQYF.

This chain links TRBV15 with TRBJ2-1; D possibly corresponds to TRBD2 (6 bases). Germline V gene data show CDR1 as LNHNV and CDR2 as YYDKDF (reference sequence). With 8 bases removed from V and 4 bases from J, the gap between germline ends came to 9 bases. This CDR3 is built from 12 residues. This CDR3 is CATREIYNEQFF. CDR3 nucleotides: TGTGCCACCCGGGAGATATACAATGAGCAGTTCTTC.

For this clone: It is likely a read error, because the conserved phenylalanine at the end of the CDR3 is missing. The chain uses TRBV5-1 and TRBJ1-1; possible D gene TRBD1, 6 bases. Germline values: CDR1 SGHRS, CDR2 YFSETQ. The CDR3 runs 11 residues. With 4 bases removed from V and 11 bases from J, the gap between germline ends came to 12 bases. The CDR3 loop is CASSDRRLAFL. The DNA for the CDR3 is TGCGCCAGCAGCGACAGGAGGTTGGCTTTCCTT.

The J gene is TRBJ2-7, the V gene TRBV19; the match to TRBD1 covers 10 bases. The V gene's germline CDR1 is LNHDA and CDR2 SQIVND (reference sequence). This CDR3 is built from 13 residues. V was pared by 8 bases and J by 2 bases, with 3 bases of the junction left unmatched. In nucleotides, the CDR3 is TGTGCCAGTGGGACAGGGGTGACCTACGAGCAGTACTTC. It translates to CASGTGVTYEQYF.

This clone was observed a few times. The rearrangement uses TRBV7-8 and TRBJ1-3; 8 bases are a match to TRBD1. This CDR3 spans 15 amino acids. The junction had 6 bases not matched to a gene; V was cut back by 6 bases and J by 2 bases. Germline values: CDR1 SGHVS, CDR2 FQNEAQ. CDR3 sequence reads: CASSQGAHPGNTIYF. The CDR3 DNA reads as TGTGCCAGCAGTCAGGGGGCCCATCCTGGAAACACCATATATTTT.